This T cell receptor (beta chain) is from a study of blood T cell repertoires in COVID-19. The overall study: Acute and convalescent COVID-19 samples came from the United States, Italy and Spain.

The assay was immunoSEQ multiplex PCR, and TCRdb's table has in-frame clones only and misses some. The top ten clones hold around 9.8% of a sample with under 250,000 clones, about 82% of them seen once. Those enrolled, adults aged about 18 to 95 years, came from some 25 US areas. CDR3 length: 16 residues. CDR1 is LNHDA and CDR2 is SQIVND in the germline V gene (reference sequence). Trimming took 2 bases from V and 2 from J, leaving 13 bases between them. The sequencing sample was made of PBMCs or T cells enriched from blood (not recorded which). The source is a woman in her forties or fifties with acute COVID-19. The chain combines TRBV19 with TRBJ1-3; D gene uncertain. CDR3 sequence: CASSILEGGPGNTIYF. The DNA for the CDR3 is TGTGCCAGTAGTATATTGGAGGGCGGGCCTGGAAACACCATATATTTT.